The clone carrying this TCR beta chain appeared a single time. The data are from a study of blood T cell repertoires in COVID-19. Study background: Researchers got acute and convalescent COVID-19 samples from the United States, Italy and Spain. PBMCs, B-cell-depleted T cells, or T cells were the source of the cDNA or gDNA that made up the material.

The CDR3 length is 15 residues. Germline CDR1 MNHEY, CDR2 SMNVEV (reference sequence). V lost 7 bases and J 10 bases, leaving 20 bases between the germline ends. Participant-reported clinical history was the basis for cohort assignment. Methods used by the authors: The authors estimated nucleated cell counts from reference gene primer amplification. Sequencing was performed with immunoSEQ multiplex PCR; in TCRdb, only in-frame clones are kept and a portion is missing. From that table come the V and J calls and clone size; the DNA was used to work out D and trimming. The sample shows a few hundred thousand clones, approximately 84% of them seen only once.

The chain joins TRBV27 to TRBJ1-6; no clear D gene. The sequenced material came from PBMCs or T cells enriched from blood (not recorded which). The source is a woman in her twenties or thirties who had recovered from COVID-19. CDR3 sequence: CASTKSTPRPSPLHF. The CDR3 DNA reads as TGTGCCAGCACCAAATCGACTCCTCGCCCATCACCCCTCCACTTT.